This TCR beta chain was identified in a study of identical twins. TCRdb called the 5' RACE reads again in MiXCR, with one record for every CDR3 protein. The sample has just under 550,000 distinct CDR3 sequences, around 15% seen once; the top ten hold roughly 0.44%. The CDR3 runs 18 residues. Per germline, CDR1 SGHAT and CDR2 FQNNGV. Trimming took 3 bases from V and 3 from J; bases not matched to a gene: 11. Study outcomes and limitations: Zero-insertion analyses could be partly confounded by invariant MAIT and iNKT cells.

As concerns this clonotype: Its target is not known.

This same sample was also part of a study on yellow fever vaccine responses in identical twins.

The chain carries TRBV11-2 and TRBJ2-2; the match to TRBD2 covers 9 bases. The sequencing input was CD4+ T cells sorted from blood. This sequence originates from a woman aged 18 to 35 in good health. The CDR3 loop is CASSFFSSGSPYTGELFF. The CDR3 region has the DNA TGTGCCAGCAGCTTCTTCAGTAGCGGGAGCCCCTACACCGGGGAGCTGTTTTTT.